This T cell receptor beta chain was identified during a study of neoadjuvant anti-PD-1 for oral cavity cancer. Measured with immunoSEQ multiplex PCR; TCRdb has only the in-frame clones, and not every one. The sample has about 14,000 clones; 55% to 75% are singletons. Trimming shortened V by 5 bases and J by 0 bases, and 7 bases separated the two germline ends. There are 14 residues in the CDR3. The germline CDR1 and CDR2 sequences are MDHEN and SYDVKM. This clone has just a few counts. The sequence came from a person between 35 and 79 years old with oral cavity squamous cell carcinoma. Sequences were derived from PBMCs, sampled before nivolumab (anti-PD-1) treatment. The rearrangement joins TRBV28 to TRBJ2-2; no clear D gene. CDR3 DNA: TGTGCCAGCAGTACACAAACGAACACCGGGGAGCTGTTTTTT. Translated, it gives CASSTQTNTGELFF.